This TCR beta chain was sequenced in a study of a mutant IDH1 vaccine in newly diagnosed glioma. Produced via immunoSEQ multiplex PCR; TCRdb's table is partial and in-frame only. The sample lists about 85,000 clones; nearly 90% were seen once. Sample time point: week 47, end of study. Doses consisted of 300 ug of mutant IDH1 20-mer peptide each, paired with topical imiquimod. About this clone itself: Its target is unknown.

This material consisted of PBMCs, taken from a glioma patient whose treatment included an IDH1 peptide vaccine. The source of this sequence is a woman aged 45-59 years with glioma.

In DNA form, the CDR3 reads TGTGCCAGCAGCCCCCGACTAGCGGGAGCCTACGAGCAGTACTTC. Translating it yields CASSPRLAGAYEQYF. The rearrangement joins TRBV9 to TRBJ2-7; 12 bases map to TRBD2. Germline V gene lookup returns CDR1 SGDLS and CDR2 YYNGEE. V lost 4 bases, J lost 2 bases, and 4 bases stayed unmatched. The CDR3 spans 15 residues. Supplemented by reference TRBV9 and TRBJ2-7, the full variable domain reads DSGVTQTPKHLITATGQRVTLRCSPRSGDLSVYWYQQSLDQGLQFLIQYYNGEERAKGNILERFSAQQFPDLHSELNLSSLELGDSALYFCASSPRLAGAYEQYFGPGTRLTVT.